One sample yielded the 20 T cell receptor beta chains listed below, sequenced in a study of T-cell memory formation after mild COVID-19. TCRdb re-derived calls from the 5' RACE reads in MiXCR, one entry per CDR3 protein. In the table there are about 260,000 distinct CDR3 sequences, approximately 16% of which are singletons. The source material was PBMCs or a T cell subset sorted from them (not recorded which). The receptors were gathered from a man aged 18 to 29 who had mild COVID-19 (a few samples of this study predate the infection). Cell type and time point are not known.

The chain couples TRBV7-2 to TRBJ2-5, with a possible D match to TRBD1 (7 bases). The germline V gene has CDR1 SGHTA and CDR2 FQGNSA. The CDR3 loop spans 14 amino acids. Trimming took off 5 bases at V and 5 bases at J, with 15 bases between the two ends. CDR3 amino acids: CASSPQGGPETQYF. The CDR3, as DNA: TGTGCCAGCAGCCCCCAGGGGGGTCCCGAGACCCAGTACTTC. Combining the CDR3 with reference TRBV7-2 and TRBJ2-5 gives the whole variable domain GAGVSQSPSNKVTEKGKDVELRCDPISGHTALYWYRQSLGQGLEFLIYFQGNSAPDKSGLPSDRFSAERTGGSVSTLTIQRTQQEDSAVYLCASSPQGGPETQYFGPGTRLLVL.

The rearrangement uses TRBV15 and TRBJ1-4; possible D gene TRBD1, 5 bases. The ends were cut back, 2 bases at V and 8 bases at J, with 12 bases in the middle. This CDR3 comprises 14 residues. Germline V gene data show CDR1 as LNHNV and CDR2 as YYDKDF (reference sequence). The CDR3 sequence: CATSRPQGREKLFF. The DNA of the CDR3 is TGTGCCACCAGCAGACCCCAGGGTCGGGAAAAACTGTTTTTT.

This clonotype has just a few counts. Germline and junction disagree at one end, which may indicate a read error. The chain uses TRBV7-7 and TRBJ2-2, with D unresolved. The germline V gene encodes CDR1 SSHAT and CDR2 FNYEAQ (reference sequence). The CDR3 has 13 residues. CDR3: CASSSMNTGELFF. The CDR3 DNA reads TGTGCTAGCAGCTCGATGAACACCGGGGAGCTGTTTTTT.

The count of this clonotype is one. This chain uses TRBV3-1 with TRBJ1-2, with D perhaps matching TRBD1 (6 bases). Trimming pared 1 base from V and 6 bases from J, leaving 15 bases between. CDR1 and CDR2 (germline): LGHDT, YNNKEL (reference sequence). This CDR3 region has 15 residues. The CDR3 nucleotides read TGTGCCAGCAGCCAAGCAACTGGGGGGCGGGATGGCTACACCTTC. Amino acids: CASSQATGGRDGYTF.

This clonotype was seen a few times. The gene calls are TRBV7-2 and TRBJ2-5; TRBD1 aligns across 7 bases. The V segment lost 2 bases and the J segment 5 bases; nucleotides outside the gene matches: 5. The germline V gene encodes CDR1 SGHTA and CDR2 FQGNSA. The CDR3 covers 14 residues. Here the CDR3 DNA reads TGTGCCAGCAGCTTAAGGGGGCCTCGGGAGACCCAGTACTTC. This codes for CASSLRGPRETQYF.

A few counts support this clonotype. This chain uses TRBV9 with TRBJ2-3, with D possibly matching TRBD2 (5 bases). CDR1 is SGDLS and CDR2 is YYNGEE in the germline V gene. Trimming removed 0 bases from V and 7 bases from J, with 15 bases in between. The CDR3 spans 15 residues. The CDR3 nucleotides read TGTGCCAGCAGCGTAGCTGTAGGACTGCGCTATACGCAGTATTTT. Translating it yields CASSVAVGLRYTQYF.

This clonotype was observed a handful of times. The V and J genes are TRBV20-1 and TRBJ2-3; D is perhaps TRBD2 (6 bases). V was pared by 6 bases and J by 4 bases, with 20 bases between. Germline CDR1 is DFQATT and CDR2 is SNEGSKA (reference sequence). CDR3 length equals 15 residues. DNA of the CDR3: TGCAGTGCCCGAGACGGAGGGAAAGGCGCAGATACGCAGTATTTT. Translation gives CSARDGGKGADTQYF.

The CDR3 spells CASSLRRDSRRGYGYTF. CDR3 nucleotide sequence: TGTGCCAGCAGTTTAAGAAGGGACAGTCGACGGGGCTATGGCTACACCTTC. The chain uses TRBV12-3 or TRBV12-4 and TRBJ1-2, with TRBD1 identical over 7 bases. The V and J ends lost 2 bases and 4 bases, in that order; junction bases with no gene match: 13. The CDR3 totals 17 residues.

This clonotype has a handful of counts. V is TRBV28 and J is TRBJ1-5; TRBD1 is a possible D gene (6 bases). The V end was cut by 8 bases, the J end by 5 bases, with 13 bases between. Germline V gene lookup returns CDR1 MDHEN and CDR2 SYDVKM. This CDR3 comprises 13 residues. The CDR3, as DNA: TGTGCCAGCCGGGACATCGGCGATCAGCCCCAGCATTTT. Its protein product is CASRDIGDQPQHF.

The table lists this clonotype with a few counts. The rearrangement joins TRBV9 to TRBJ2-3, with 13 bases fitting TRBD2. CDR1 and CDR2 (germline): SGDLS, YYNGEE. With V trimmed by 3 bases and J by 0 bases, 7 bases remained unmatched. The CDR3 has 18 residues. The DNA of the CDR3 is TGTGCCAGCAGCGCGCGACTAGCGGGGGGATATAGCACAGATACGCAGTATTTT. Translation: CASSARLAGGYSTDTQYF.

The rearrangement joins TRBV5-1 to TRBJ1-1; D unclear. Germline V gene lookup returns CDR1 SGHRS and CDR2 YFSETQ. The CDR3 has 17 residues. V was shortened by 7 bases and J by 0 bases, with 22 bases between the two germline ends. DNA for the CDR3: TGCGCCAGCTTCGGTGGCAGTTCAGATCCGATGAACACTGAAGCTTTCTTT. This encodes CASFGGSSDPMNTEAFF.

The chain uses TRBV20-1 and TRBJ1-4; D possibly corresponds to TRBD1 (6 bases). The CDR3 is 11 amino acids. V was pared by 5 bases and J by 8 bases, with 9 bases between. The germline V gene encodes CDR1 DFQATT and CDR2 SNEGSKA (reference sequence). CDR3 nucleotide sequence: TGCAGTGCTCGGGACATCGAAAAACTGTTTTTT. Protein sequence: CSARDIEKLFF.

In this sample, this clonotype turned up a few times. V usage is TRBV7-2 and J usage is TRBJ1-1; 7 positions agree with TRBD1. Germline loops: CDR1 SGHTA, CDR2 FQGNSA. The CDR3 has 14 amino acids. Losses at the gene ends were 5 bases for V and 4 bases for J; bases not matched to a gene: 7. The CDR3 DNA sequence: TGTGCCAGCAGCCGGGACAGACGGGGCACTGAAGCTTTCTTT. It encodes CASSRDRRGTEAFF.

The chain uses TRBV24-1 and TRBJ2-2, with TRBD1 matching 7 bases. V dropped 3 bases and J dropped 5; count of bases not matched to a gene: 8. Germline V gene lookup returns CDR1 KGHDR and CDR2 SFDVKD. The CDR3 covers 16 residues. CDR3 region: CATSDRTGKGTGELFF. DNA for the CDR3: TGTGCCACCAGTGATCGGACAGGCAAGGGGACCGGGGAGCTGTTTTTT.

The V call is TRBV4-1, the J call TRBJ1-2, with TRBD1 as a possible D gene (5 bases). Trimming cost V 4 bases and J 4 bases, with 16 bases left between them. Germline loops: CDR1 MGHRA, CDR2 YSYEKL. CDR3 length equals 15 residues. The CDR3 sequence: CASSLSHGGFYGYTF. The CDR3 region has the DNA TGCGCCAGCAGCCTGTCTCACGGGGGATTCTATGGCTACACCTTC.

J is TRBJ1-5 and V is TRBV7-2, with D tentatively TRBD1 (6 bases). There are 15 residues in the CDR3. V was clipped by 3 bases and J by 4 bases, with 13 bases between them. Germline V gene lookup returns CDR1 SGHTA and CDR2 FQGNSA. CDR3 protein: CASSFAGGFNQPQHF. The CDR3 DNA follows: TGTGCCAGCAGCTTCGCGGGGGGCTTTAATCAGCCCCAGCATTTT.

The chain links TRBV7-6 to TRBJ2-1; 9 bases are a match to TRBD1. Trimming took 5 bases from V and 9 from J; bases not matched to a gene: 2. The germline V gene has CDR1 SGHVS and CDR2 FNYEAQ. This CDR3 contains 12 residues. The CDR3 here is CASSHRGREQFF. CDR3 DNA: TGTGCCAGCAGCCACAGGGGGCGTGAGCAGTTCTTC.

This clonotype was seen a few times. This chain's CDR3 is CATGESSYEQYV. Here the CDR3 DNA reads TGTGCTACCGGGGAGAGCTCCTACGAGCAGTACGTC. The V call is TRBV6-2 or TRBV6-3, the J call TRBJ2-7; possibly TRBD2 for D (5 bases). Looked up from germline, CDR1 is MNHEY and CDR2 is SVGEGT. The CDR3 covers 12 residues.

There are a few counts of this clonotype. The CDR3 DNA reads as TGTGCCACCAGTGATCCACAGGGGGCATCGGCAGATACGCAGTATTTT. Residues: CATSDPQGASADTQYF. This chain links TRBV24-1 with TRBJ2-3; 9 positions match TRBD1. V shed 3 bases, J shed 4 bases, and the junction held 7 bases outside the gene matches. The germline V gene has CDR1 KGHDR and CDR2 SFDVKD. The CDR3 extends over 16 amino acids.

The V gene is TRBV5-1, the J gene TRBJ2-6, with D possibly matching TRBD1 (6 bases). There are 16 residues in the CDR3. Per the germline V gene, CDR1 is SGHRS and CDR2 is YFSETQ. V shed 6 bases and J shed 2 bases, with 15 bases lying between them. The CDR3, as DNA: TGCGCCAGCACCCAGACAGGAGGTGCTGGGGCCAACGTCCTGACTTTC. Protein sequence: CASTQTGGAGANVLTF.